The following is a T cell receptor beta chain sequence with its context. Germline V gives CDR1 SGHKS, CDR2 YYEKEE (reference sequence). The CDR3 consists of 14 residues. Trimming cost V 4 bases and J 4 bases, with 14 bases left between them. Profiled with immunoSEQ multiplex PCR; TCRdb holds only in-frame clones, not every one. The top ten clones hold just over 0.75% of a sample with approximately 97,000 clones, 90% of them seen once. This entry comes from a study of T cell changes during pregnancy in multiple sclerosis. This specimen was peripheral blood, taken in the second trimester of pregnancy. This receptor was taken from a female donor in good health, enrolled as a control in a pregnancy study. The gene calls are TRBV5-5 and TRBJ1-1, with D tentatively TRBD1 (6 bases). DNA for the CDR3: TGTGCCAGCAGCCTGACAGGACCGCGCACTGAAGCTTTCTTT. Encoded protein: CASSLTGPRTEAFF.